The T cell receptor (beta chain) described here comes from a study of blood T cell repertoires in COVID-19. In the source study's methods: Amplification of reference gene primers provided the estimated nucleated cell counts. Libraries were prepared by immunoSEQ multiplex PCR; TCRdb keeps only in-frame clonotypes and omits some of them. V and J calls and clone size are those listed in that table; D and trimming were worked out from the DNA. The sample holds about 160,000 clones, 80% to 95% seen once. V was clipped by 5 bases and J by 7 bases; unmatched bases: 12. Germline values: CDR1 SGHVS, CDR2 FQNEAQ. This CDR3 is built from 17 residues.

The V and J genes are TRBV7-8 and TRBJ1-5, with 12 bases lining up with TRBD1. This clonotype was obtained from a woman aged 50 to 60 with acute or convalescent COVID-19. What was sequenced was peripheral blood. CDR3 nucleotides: TGTGCCAGCAGCGCCGGGACAGGGGGCCTCGTGGGACAGCCCCAGCATTTT. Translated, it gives CASSAGTGGLVGQPQHF.